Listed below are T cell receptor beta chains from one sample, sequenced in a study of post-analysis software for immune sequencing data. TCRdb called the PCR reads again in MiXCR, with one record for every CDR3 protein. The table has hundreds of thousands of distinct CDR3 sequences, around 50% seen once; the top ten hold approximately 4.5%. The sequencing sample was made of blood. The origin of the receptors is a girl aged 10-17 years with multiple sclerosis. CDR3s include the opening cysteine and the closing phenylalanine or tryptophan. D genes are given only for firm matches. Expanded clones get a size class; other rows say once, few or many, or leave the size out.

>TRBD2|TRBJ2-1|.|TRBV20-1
TGCAGTGCTAGATCTGGAGCGGGGACCTACAATGAGCAGTTCTTC
CSARSGAGTYNEQFF
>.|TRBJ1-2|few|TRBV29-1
TGCAGCGCTGAAGATGTGCGCGGGAACAACTATGGCTACACCTTC
CSAEDVRGNNYGYTF
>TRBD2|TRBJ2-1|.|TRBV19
TGTGCCAGTAGTCCGACACTAGCGGGAGGCTACAATGAGCAGTTCTTC
CASSPTLAGGYNEQFF
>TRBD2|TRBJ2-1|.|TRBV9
TGTGCCAGCAGCACAAAGGGACTAGCGGACGAGCAGTTCTTC
CASSTKGLADEQFF
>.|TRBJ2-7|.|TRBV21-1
TGTGCCAGCGCTATCCTTAAGCGGGAGGGCTTCGACGAGCAGTACTTC
CASAILKREGFDEQYF
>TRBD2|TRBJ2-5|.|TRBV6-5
TGTGCCAGCAGTTACTCTTTAGCGGGAACCCAAGAGACCCAGTACTTC
CASSYSLAGTQETQYF
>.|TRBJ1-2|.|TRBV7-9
TGTGCCAGCAGCTTACGAGACAATAATGGCTACACCTTC
CASSLRDNNGYTF
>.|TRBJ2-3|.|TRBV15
TGTGCCACCAGCAGAGACAGCACAGATACGCAGTATTTT
CATSRDSTDTQYF
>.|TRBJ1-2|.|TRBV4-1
TGCGCCAGCAGCCTTATGGGGGGGCCCTCTGGCTACACCTTC
CASSLMGGPSGYTF
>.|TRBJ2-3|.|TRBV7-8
TGTGCCAGCACCCGGACAGGGAGGGGAACAGATACGCAGTATTTT
CASTRTGRGTDTQYF
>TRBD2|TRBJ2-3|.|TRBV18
TGTGCCAGCTCACCGAGACGGGGGGGCACAGATACGCAGTATTTT
CASSPRRGGTDTQYF
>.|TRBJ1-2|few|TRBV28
TGTGCCAGCAGTTTATGGACAGGCTTCTATGGCTACACCTTC
CASSLWTGFYGYTF
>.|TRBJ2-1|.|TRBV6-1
TGTGCCAGCCGTGGATTGGGCCCTAGCTCCGTCGCCTACAATGAGCAGTTCTTC
CASRGLGPSSVAYNEQFF
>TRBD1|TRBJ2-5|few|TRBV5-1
TGCGCCAGCAGCTTGGTAGACAGGGCCCAAGAGACCCAGTACTTC
CASSLVDRAQETQYF
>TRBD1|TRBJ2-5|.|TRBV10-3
TGTGCCACTAAGGACAGGGACGACCAAGAGACCCAGTACTTC
CATKDRDDQETQYF
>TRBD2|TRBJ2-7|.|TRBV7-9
TGTGCCAGCAGCCCGCCCAGCGGGAGCCTGTACGAGCAGTACTTC
CASSPPSGSLYEQYF
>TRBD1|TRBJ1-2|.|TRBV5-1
TGCGCCAGCAGCCCTAAGGGCTCCCCGGGACAGGGGTCTTACTATGGCTACACCTTC
CASSPKGSPGQGSYYGYTF
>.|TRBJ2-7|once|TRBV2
TGTGCCAGCAGCCTGGACTCTACAGGGGAGCAGTACTTC
CASSLDSTGEQYF
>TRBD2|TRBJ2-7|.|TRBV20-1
TGCAGTGCTCGGGGGGGAAAGTACGAGCAGTACTTC
CSARGGKYEQYF
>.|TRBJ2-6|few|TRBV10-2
TGCGCCAGCAGTGCCGGCGGCGGTTCTGGGGCCAACGTCCTGACTTTC
CASSAGGGSGANVLTF
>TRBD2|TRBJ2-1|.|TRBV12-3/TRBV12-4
TGTGCCAGCAGTCTTAGCGGGAGGGAGTGGAGCGAGCAGTTCTTC
CASSLSGREWSEQFF
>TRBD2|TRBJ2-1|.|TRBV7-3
TGTGCCAGCAGCTTAACACGGACTAGCGGGATGGATGAGCAGTTCTTC
CASSLTRTSGMDEQFF
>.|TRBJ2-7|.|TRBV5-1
TGCGCCAGCAGCACGACCCCGGGAAAGCCAAACTACGAGCAGTACTTC
CASSTTPGKPNYEQYF
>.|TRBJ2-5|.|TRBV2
TGTGCCTACACTAGGAGATACCAAGAGACCCAGTACTTC
CAYTRRYQETQYF
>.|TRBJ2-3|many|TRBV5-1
TGCGCCAGCAGCCTAGGGGGGCCCACAGATACGCAGTATTTT
CASSLGGPTDTQYF
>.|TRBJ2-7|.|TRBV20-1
TGCAGTGCTACACATGGGATATTTAACTACGAGCAGTACTTC
CSATHGIFNYEQYF
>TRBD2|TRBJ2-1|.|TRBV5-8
TGTGCCAGCAGAGCCGCGGGACTAGCGGACCACTACAATGAGCAGTTCTTC
CASRAAGLADHYNEQFF
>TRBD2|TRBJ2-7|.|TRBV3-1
TGTGCCAGCAGCCAGGACTTAGCGGGATCTCTCTACGAGCAGTACTTC
CASSQDLAGSLYEQYF
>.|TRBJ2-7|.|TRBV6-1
TGTGCCAGCAGCTCCCCGGTTGCCAGGCTTTCCTACGAGCAGTACTTC
CASSSPVARLSYEQYF
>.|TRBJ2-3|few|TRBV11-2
TGTGCCAGCAGCTTAGGGACCTCGGACACAGATACGCAGTATTTT
CASSLGTSDTDTQYF
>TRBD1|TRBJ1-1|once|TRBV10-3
TGTGCCATCAGTGGCCGGGACAGGGTGGGAACTGAAGCTTTCTTT
CAISGRDRVGTEAFF
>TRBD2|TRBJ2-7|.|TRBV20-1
TGCAGTGCATGGAGCGGGAGCTACGAGCAGTACTTC
CSAWSGSYEQYF
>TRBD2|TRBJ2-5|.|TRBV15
TGTGCCACCAGCAGAGCTCCGGGACTAGGTCAAGAGACCCAGTACTTC
CATSRAPGLGQETQYF
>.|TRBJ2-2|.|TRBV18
TGTGCCAGCTCACCGGGGCCGAGATCGAACACCGGGGAGCTGTTTTTT
CASSPGPRSNTGELFF
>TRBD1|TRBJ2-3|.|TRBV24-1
TGTGCCACCAGTGACCGACAGGGGCCCGGCACAGATACGCAGTATTTT
CATSDRQGPGTDTQYF
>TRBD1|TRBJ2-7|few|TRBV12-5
TGTGCTAGTGGTTTGGAAACAGGGGTAAAAGGGGGTAAGACCTACGAGCAGTACTTC
CASGLETGVKGGKTYEQYF
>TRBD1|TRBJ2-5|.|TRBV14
TGTGCCAGCAGCCAAGATGCCAGGGGGTTGGAGACCCAGTACTTC
CASSQDARGLETQYF
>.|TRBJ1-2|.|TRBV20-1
TGCAGTGTTGAGAGGGGGGGAAACTATGGCTACACCTTC
CSVERGGNYGYTF
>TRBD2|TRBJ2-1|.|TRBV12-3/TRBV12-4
TGTGCCAGCAGTTTATATGGCGGGAGTCGCAATGAGCAGTTCTTC
CASSLYGGSRNEQFF
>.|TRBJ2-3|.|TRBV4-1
TGCGCCAGCAGCTTCCGGCGGGACACAAGCACAGATACGCAGTATTTT
CASSFRRDTSTDTQYF
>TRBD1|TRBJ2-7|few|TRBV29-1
TGCAGCGTAGGGATCAGGACAGGGCGAGCCTACGAGCAGTACTTC
CSVGIRTGRAYEQYF
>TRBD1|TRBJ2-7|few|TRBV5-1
TGCGCCAGCAGCTTGAGGACAGGGCCCGCGCAGGCCCAGTACTTC
CASSLRTGPAQAQYF
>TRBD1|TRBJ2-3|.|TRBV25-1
TGTGCCAGCAGTGACATTGTAAGGACAGGGATGACAGATACGCAGTATTTT
CASSDIVRTGMTDTQYF
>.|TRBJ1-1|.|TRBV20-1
TGCAGTGCTAGAGATCCAGACAGATGGTTGGCTTTCTTT
CSARDPDRWLAFF
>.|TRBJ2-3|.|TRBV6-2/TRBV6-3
TGTGCCAGCAGTTACAGCCAGCTCGGAGGTACGCAGTATTTT
CASSYSQLGGTQYF
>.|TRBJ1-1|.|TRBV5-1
TGCGCCAGCAGCTTGGCCGGGCAGCTTGAAGCTTTCTTT
CASSLAGQLEAFF